The rows below give T cell receptor beta chains drawn from one sample of a study of T cell changes during pregnancy in multiple sclerosis. The assay was immunoSEQ multiplex PCR, and TCRdb's table has in-frame clones only and misses some. The profile shows tens of thousands of clones, over 85% of them singletons. Sequenced here: CD8+ T cells from peripheral blood mononuclear cells, sampled in the third trimester of pregnancy. The source of these receptors is a female donor with multiple sclerosis, enrolled in a pregnancy study. Both conserved end residues are part of each CDR3. A D gene is named only where the DNA matches it firmly. Rows give clone size only sometimes, using once, few, many, or a class for an expanded clone.

size | J | V | D | DNA | CDR3
- | TRBJ2-2 | TRBV18 | TRBD2 | TGTGCCAGCTCACCTGGCCTAGCGGGTAACACCGGGGAGCTGTTTTTT | CASSPGLAGNTGELFF
- | TRBJ2-1 | TRBV4-2 | - | TGTGCCAGCAGCCAGCGCAATGAGCAGTTCTTC | CASSQRNEQFF
- | TRBJ2-1 | TRBV9 | - | TGTGCCAGCAACAAGGACATTAATTACAATGAGCAGTTCTTC | CASNKDINYNEQFF
- | TRBJ2-4 | TRBV25-1 | - | TGTGCCAGCAGCATTGCCCCTGCGGGAGCCAAAAACATTCAGTACTTC | CASSIAPAGAKNIQYF
- | TRBJ2-7 | TRBV9 | - | TGTGCCAGCAGCGTAGATTCTACGTACGAGCAGTACTTC | CASSVDSTYEQYF
- | TRBJ2-2 | TRBV7-9 | TRBD2 | TGTGCCAGCAGCCCAGGGACTAGCGGAGATGACAACACCGGGGAGCTGTTTTTT | CASSPGTSGDDNTGELFF
- | TRBJ1-4 | TRBV7-9 | TRBD1 | TGTGCCAGCAGCTTGGGGACAGGGATTGAAGGTGAAAAACTGTTTTTT | CASSLGTGIEGEKLFF
once | TRBJ2-1 | TRBV7-3 | - | TGTGCCAGCAGCCTAGGTTACCGATACAATGAGCAGTTCTTC | CASSLGYRYNEQFF
- | TRBJ1-2 | TRBV29-1 | - | TGCAGCGTCTCCGTCGCTACTGGCTACACCTTC | CSVSVATGYTF
- | TRBJ2-7 | TRBV29-1 | TRBD2 | TGCAGCGTATCCCGCCCTGGGGGGGGGTCCTACGAGCAGTACTTC | CSVSRPGGGSYEQYF
- | TRBJ1-5 | TRBV28 | - | TGTGCCAGCACCGCCGGGTATAGCAATCAGCCCCAGCATTTT | CASTAGYSNQPQHF
- | TRBJ1-1 | TRBV7-8 | TRBD1 | TGTGCCAGCAGCTCCTCTACCGGGACAGGGGGCAATTTGGCTGAAGCTTTCTTT | CASSSSTGTGGNLAEAFF
- | TRBJ2-2 | TRBV27 | - | TGTGCCAGTAGAAACCTAAGGGACTTCGCGAACACCGGGGAGCTGTTTTTT | CASRNLRDFANTGELFF
once | TRBJ2-3 | TRBV21-1 | - | TGTGCCAGCAGCATAACGGACTGCCAAACAGATACGCAGTATTTT | CASSITDCQTDTQYF
once | TRBJ1-1 | TRBV5-4 | TRBD1 | TGTGCCAGCAGCTTCGGACAGGGGAACACTGAAGCTTTCTTT | CASSFGQGNTEAFF
- | TRBJ2-3 | TRBV9 | TRBD2 | TGTGCCAGCAGCGTAGGCAAAACTAGCGGCAGACAATTCACAGATACGCAGTATTTT | CASSVGKTSGRQFTDTQYF